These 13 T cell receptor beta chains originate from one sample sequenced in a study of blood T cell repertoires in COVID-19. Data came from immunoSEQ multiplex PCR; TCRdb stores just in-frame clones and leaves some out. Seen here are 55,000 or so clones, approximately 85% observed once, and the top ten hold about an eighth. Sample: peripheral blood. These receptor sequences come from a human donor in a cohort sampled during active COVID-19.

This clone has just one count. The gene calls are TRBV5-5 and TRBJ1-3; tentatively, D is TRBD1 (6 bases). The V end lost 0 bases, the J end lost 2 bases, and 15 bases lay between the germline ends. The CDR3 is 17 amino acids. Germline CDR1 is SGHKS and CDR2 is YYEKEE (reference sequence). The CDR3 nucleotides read TGTGCCAGCAGCTTGGACGGCAGGGGATCGGCTGGAAACACCATATATTTT. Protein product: CASSLDGRGSAGNTIYF.

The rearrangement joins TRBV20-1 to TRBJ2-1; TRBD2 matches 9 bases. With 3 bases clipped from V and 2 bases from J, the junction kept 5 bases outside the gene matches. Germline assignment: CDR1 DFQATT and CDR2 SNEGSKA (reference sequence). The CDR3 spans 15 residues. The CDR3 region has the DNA TGCAGTGCTAGTCGGGCGGGAGGGGCCTACAATGAGCAGTTCTTC. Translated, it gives CSASRAGGAYNEQFF.

As DNA, the CDR3 is TGTGCCAGCAGCGTAGCGGGAAGTCCCTACGAGCAGTACTTC. Its protein product is CASSVAGSPYEQYF. The chain is built from TRBV2 and TRBJ2-7, with 8 bases matching TRBD2. CDR3 length: 14 residues. The ends lost 6 bases at V and 2 bases at J; junction bases unmatched: 6. The V gene's germline CDR1 is SNHLY and CDR2 FYNNEI.

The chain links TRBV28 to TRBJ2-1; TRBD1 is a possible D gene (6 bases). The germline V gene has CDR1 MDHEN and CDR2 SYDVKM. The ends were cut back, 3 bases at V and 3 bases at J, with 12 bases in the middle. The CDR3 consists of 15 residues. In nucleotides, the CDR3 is TGTGCCAGCAGTTTTGCAGGGGCTGGCTACAATGAGCAGTTCTTC. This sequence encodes CASSFAGAGYNEQFF.

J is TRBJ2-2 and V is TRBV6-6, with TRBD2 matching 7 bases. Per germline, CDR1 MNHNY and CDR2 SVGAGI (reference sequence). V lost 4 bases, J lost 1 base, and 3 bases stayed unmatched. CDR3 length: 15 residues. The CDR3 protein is CASSLLAWNTGELFF. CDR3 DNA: TGTGCCAGCAGTTTACTAGCGTGGAACACCGGGGAGCTGTTTTTT.

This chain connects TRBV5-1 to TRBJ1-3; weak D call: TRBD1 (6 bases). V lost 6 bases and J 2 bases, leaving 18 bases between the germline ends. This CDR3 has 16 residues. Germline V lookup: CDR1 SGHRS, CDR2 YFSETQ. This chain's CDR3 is CASTEAGGVTGNTIYF. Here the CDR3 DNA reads TGCGCCAGCACCGAGGCGGGGGGCGTCACTGGAAACACCATATATTTT.

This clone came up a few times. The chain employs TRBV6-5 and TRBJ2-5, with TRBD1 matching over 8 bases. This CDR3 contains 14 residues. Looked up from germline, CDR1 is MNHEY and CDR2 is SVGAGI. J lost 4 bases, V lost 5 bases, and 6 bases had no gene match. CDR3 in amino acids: CASSPQQGGETQYF. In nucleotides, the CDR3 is TGTGCCAGCAGTCCCCAACAGGGGGGAGAGACCCAGTACTTC.

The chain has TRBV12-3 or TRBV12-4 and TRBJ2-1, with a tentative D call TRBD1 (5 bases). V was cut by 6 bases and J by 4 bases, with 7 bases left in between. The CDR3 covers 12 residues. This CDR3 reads CASRDRYNEQFF. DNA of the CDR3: TGTGCCAGCAGAGACAGATACAATGAGCAGTTCTTC.

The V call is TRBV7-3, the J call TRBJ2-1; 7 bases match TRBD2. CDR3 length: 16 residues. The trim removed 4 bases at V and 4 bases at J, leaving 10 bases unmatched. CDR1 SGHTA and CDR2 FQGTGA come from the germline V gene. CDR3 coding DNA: TGTGCCAGCAGCTCGTTCGGGACTACCTCTTACAATGAGCAGTTCTTC. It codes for CASSSFGTTSYNEQFF.

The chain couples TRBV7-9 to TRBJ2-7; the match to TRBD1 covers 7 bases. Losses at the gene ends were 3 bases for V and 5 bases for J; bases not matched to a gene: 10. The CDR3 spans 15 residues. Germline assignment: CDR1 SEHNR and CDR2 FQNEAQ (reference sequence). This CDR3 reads CASSFSVTGSDEQYF. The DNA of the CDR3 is TGTGCCAGCAGCTTTTCCGTGACAGGGTCCGACGAGCAGTACTTC.

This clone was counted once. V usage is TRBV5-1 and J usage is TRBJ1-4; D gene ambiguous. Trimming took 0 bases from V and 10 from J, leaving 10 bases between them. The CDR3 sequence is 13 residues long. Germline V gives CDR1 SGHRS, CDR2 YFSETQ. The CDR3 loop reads CASSLVLEGKLFF. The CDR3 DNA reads TGCGCCAGCAGCTTGGTACTGGAGGGAAAACTGTTTTTT.

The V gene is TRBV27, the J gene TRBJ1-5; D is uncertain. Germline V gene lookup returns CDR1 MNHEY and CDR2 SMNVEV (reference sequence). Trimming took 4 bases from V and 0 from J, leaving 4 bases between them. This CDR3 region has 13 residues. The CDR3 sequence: CASSSNSNQPQHF. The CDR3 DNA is TGTGCCAGCAGTTCCAATAGCAATCAGCCCCAGCATTTT.

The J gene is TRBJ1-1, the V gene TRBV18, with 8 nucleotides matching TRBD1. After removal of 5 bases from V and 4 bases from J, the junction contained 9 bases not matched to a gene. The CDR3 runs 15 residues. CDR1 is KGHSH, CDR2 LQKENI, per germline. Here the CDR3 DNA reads TGTGCCAGCTCAACCGCAGGGGGCGCGGGCACTGAAGCTTTCTTT. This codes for CASSTAGGAGTEAFF.